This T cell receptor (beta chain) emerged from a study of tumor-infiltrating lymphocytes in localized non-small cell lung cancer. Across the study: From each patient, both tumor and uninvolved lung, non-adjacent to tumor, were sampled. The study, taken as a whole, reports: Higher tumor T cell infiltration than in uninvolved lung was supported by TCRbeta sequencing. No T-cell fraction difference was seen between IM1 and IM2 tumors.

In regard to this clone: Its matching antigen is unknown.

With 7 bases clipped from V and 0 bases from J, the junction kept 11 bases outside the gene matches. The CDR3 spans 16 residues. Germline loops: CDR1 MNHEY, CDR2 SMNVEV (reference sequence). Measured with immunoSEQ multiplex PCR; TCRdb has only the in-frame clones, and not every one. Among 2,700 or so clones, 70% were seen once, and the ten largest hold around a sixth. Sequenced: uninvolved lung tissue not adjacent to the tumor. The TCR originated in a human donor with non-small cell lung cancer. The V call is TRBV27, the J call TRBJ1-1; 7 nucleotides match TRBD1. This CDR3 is CASTRNQGGMNTEAFF. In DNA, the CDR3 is TGTGCCAGCACGAGGAATCAGGGGGGGATGAACACTGAAGCTTTCTTT.